The sequence of this T cell receptor beta chain was determined in a study of OX40 agonist ivuxolimab in advanced cancers. Across the whole study: An anti-OX40 (CD134) antibody with agonistic activity, ivuxolimab, was administered to patients. Prior anti-PD-1, anti-PD-L1 or anti-CTLA-4 therapy did not bar entry, and about 38% had some.

Germline V lookup: CDR1 SGHRS, CDR2 YFSETQ. V lost 0 bases and J lost 4; bases outside the gene matches: 3. This CDR3 region has 15 residues. Profiled with immunoSEQ multiplex PCR; TCRdb holds only in-frame clones, not every one. The sample has about 69,000 clones; around 83% are singletons. Autoimmune disease history or systemic immunosuppression meant exclusion. Findings and caveats of the study: The investigators did not determine what antigen specificity the expanded peripheral T cells had.

Details on this clone: What it binds is unknown.

The rearrangement uses TRBV5-1 and TRBJ2-2, with TRBD2 matching over 7 bases. This sequence was found in an adult with an advanced solid tumor such as melanoma, head and neck, liver or kidney cancer. The sample here was CD4+ or CD8+ T cells sorted from blood, taken in a trial of the OX40 agonist ivuxolimab. The CDR3 protein is CASSLGAGVTGELFF. The CDR3 DNA is TGCGCCAGCAGCTTGGGTGCGGGAGTCACCGGGGAGCTGTTTTTT. Full variable domain (remainder filled in from reference TRBV5-1 and TRBJ2-2): KAGVTQTPRYLIKTRGQQVTLSCSPISGHRSVSWYQQTPGQGLQFLFEYFSETQRNKGNFPGRFSGRQFSNSRSEMNVSTLELGDSALYLCASSLGAGVTGELFFGEGSRLTVL.